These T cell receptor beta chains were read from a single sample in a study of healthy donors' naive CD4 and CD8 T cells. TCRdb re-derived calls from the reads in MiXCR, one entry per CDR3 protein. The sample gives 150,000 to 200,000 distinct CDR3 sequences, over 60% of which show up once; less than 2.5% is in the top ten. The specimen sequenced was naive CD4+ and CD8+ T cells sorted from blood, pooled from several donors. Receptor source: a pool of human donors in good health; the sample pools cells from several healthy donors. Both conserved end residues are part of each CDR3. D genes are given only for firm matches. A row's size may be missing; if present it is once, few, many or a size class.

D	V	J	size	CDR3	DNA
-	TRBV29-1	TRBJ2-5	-	CSAPGGETQYF	TGCAGCGCGCCCGGGGGAGAGACCCAGTACTTC
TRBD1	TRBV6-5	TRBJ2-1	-	CASSLQGASEQFF	TGTGCCAGCAGTTTACAGGGGGCAAGTGAGCAGTTCTTC
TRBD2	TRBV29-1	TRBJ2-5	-	CSVATSVETQYF	TGCAGCGTTGCAACTAGCGTGGAGACCCAGTACTTC
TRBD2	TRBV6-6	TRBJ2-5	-	CASSYRPAGLRETQYF	TGTGCCAGCAGTTACCGTCCAGCGGGGCTCAGAGAGACCCAGTACTTC
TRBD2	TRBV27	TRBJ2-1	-	CASSKTSGSSYNEQFF	TGTGCCAGCAGTAAGACTAGCGGGAGTTCCTACAATGAGCAGTTCTTC
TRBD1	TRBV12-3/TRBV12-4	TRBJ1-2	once	CASSIGQGADGYTF	TGTGCCAGCAGTATCGGACAGGGAGCAGACGGCTACACCTTC
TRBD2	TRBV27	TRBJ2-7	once	CASTPLAGTTDEQYF	TGTGCCAGCACCCCGCTAGCGGGCACAACAGACGAGCAGTACTTC
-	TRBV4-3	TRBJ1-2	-	CASSQADSSNYGYAF	TGCGCCAGCAGCCAGGCGGACAGTTCTAACTATGGCTACGCCTTC
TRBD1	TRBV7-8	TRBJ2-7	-	CASSRDRGYEQYF	TGTGCCAGCAGCCGGGACAGGGGTTACGAGCAGTACTTC
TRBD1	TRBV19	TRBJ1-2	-	CASSGTGVSAGYTF	TGTGCCAGTAGTGGGACAGGGGTTTCAGCTGGCTACACCTTC
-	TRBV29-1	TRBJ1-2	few	CSGITGLRGYTF	TGCAGCGGAATAACAGGTTTGCGCGGCTACACCTTC
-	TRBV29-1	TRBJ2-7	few	CSAQGRGEQYF	TGCAGCGCCCAGGGAAGGGGCGAGCAGTACTTC
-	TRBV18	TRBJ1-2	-	CASSPPDYGYTF	TGTGCCAGCTCACCACCAGACTATGGCTACACCTTC
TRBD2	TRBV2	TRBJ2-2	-	CASRGSGRDTGELFF	TGTGCCAGCAGGGGTAGCGGGAGAGACACCGGGGAGCTGTTTTTT
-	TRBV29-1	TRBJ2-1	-	CSALVVGNEQFF	TGCAGCGCCCTCGTAGTGGGCAATGAGCAGTTCTTC
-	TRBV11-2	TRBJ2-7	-	CASSPLQGGYEQYF	TGTGCCAGCAGCCCATTACAGGGCGGATACGAGCAGTACTTC
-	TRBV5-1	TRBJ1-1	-	CASWGPGNTEAFF	TGCGCCAGCTGGGGCCCAGGGAACACTGAAGCTTTCTTT
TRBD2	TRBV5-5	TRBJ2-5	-	CASSTRLAGAKETQYF	TGTGCCAGCAGCACGCGACTAGCGGGGGCGAAAGAGACCCAGTACTTC
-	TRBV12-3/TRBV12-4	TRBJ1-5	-	CASNLGGNQPQHF	TGTGCCAGCAACCTAGGAGGAAATCAGCCCCAGCATTTT